This entry features one T cell receptor (beta chain) sequence. Per the original data handling: Cell counts per sample came from amplifying reference gene primers. Measured with immunoSEQ multiplex PCR; TCRdb has only the in-frame clones, and not every one. Clone size and the V and J calls come from that table; the DNA yielded D and trimming. The repertoire holds about 330,000 clones, with 80% to 90% as singletons. Germline lookup yields CDR1 MDHEN and CDR2 SYDVKM. CDR3 length equals 14 residues. The V gene lost 7 bases and the J gene lost 5 bases, with 17 bases spanning the gap. The data are from a study of blood T cell repertoires in COVID-19. As for the study in general: COVID-19 samples, acute and convalescent, were from the United States, Italy and Spain.

The chain has TRBV28 and TRBJ1-1, with a tentative D call TRBD1 (5 bases). Sequencing was done on a sample of PBMCs or T cells enriched from blood (not recorded which). The receptor's source is a woman under 40 who had recovered from COVID-19. CDR3 nucleotide sequence: TGTGCCAGCATACCCTGGGGAGGGGTAACTGAAGCTTTCTTT. Residues: CASIPWGGVTEAFF.